This entry features one T cell receptor beta chain sequence. Its antigen is unidentified. An end of the junction differs from the germline gene, which may be a read error. This record comes from a study of blood T cells in healthy people across ages. Study-level points and caveats: Naive T cell percentage and TCR beta diversity correlated strongly. Significant beta diversity loss was already apparent by age about 39, declining roughly linearly.

Germline lookup yields CDR1 SGHTA and CDR2 FQGNSA. The CDR3 is made up of 14 amino acids. Sample-barcoded 5' priming and a J-beta primer mix drove a second PCR of roughly 6 to 12 cycles. A 12-random-nucleotide template-switch adaptor tagged each cDNA molecule. From the 5' RACE reads, TCRdb called clonotypes with MiXCR, one entry per CDR3 protein. The profile shows over a million distinct CDR3 sequences, about 43% of them singletons. The sample taken for sequencing was blood. The chain uses TRBV7-2 and TRBJ1-2; tentatively, D is TRBD1 (6 bases). The receptor was isolated from a woman aged 18-35 years in good health. The CDR3 nucleotides read TGTGCCAGCAGCTTATCGGACAGCTCCTATGGCCACACCTTC. Translation: CASSLSDSSYGHTF.